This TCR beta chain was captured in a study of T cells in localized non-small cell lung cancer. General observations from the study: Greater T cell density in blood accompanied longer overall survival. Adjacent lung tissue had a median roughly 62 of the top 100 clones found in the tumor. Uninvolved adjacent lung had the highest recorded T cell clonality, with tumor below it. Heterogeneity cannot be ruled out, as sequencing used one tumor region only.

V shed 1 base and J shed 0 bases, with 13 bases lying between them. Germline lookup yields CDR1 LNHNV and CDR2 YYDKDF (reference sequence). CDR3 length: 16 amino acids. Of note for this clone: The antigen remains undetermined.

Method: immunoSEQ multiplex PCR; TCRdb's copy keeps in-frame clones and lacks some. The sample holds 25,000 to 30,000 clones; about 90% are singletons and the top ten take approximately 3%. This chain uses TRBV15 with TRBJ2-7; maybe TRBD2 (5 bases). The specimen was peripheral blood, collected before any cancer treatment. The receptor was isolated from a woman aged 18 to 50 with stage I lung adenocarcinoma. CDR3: CATSRGGQWSSYEQYF. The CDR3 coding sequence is TGTGCCACCAGCAGAGGCGGGCAGTGGAGCTCCTACGAGCAGTACTTC. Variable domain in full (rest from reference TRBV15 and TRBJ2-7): DAMVIQNPRYQVTQFGKPVTLSCSQTLNHNVMYWYQQKSSQAPKLLFHYYDKDFNNEADTPDNFQSRRPNTSFCFLDIRSPGLGDTAMYLCATSRGGQWSSYEQYFGPGTRLTVT.